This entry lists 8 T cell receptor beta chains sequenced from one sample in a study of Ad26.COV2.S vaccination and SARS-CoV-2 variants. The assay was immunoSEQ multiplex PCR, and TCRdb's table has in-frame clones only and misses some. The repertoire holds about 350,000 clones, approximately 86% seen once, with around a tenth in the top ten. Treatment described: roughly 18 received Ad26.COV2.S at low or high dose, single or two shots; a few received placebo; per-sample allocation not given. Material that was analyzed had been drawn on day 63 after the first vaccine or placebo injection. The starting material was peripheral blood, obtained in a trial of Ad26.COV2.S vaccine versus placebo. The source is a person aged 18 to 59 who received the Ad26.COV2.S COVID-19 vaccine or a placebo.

CDR3 residues: CASEGDSDEQFF. As DNA, the CDR3 is TGTGCCAGCGAGGGGGACTCCGATGAGCAGTTCTTC. V gene TRBV6-5 combines with J gene TRBJ2-1; either TRBD1 or TRBD2 may supply D (6 bases each). The length of the CDR3 is 12 residues. The V end was cut by 8 bases, the J end by 8 bases, with 13 bases between. Germline CDR1 is MNHEY and CDR2 is SVGAGI.

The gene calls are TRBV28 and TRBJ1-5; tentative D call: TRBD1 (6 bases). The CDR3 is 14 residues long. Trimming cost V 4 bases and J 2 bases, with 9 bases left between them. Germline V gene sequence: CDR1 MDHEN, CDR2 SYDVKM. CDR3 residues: CASSSGQRNQPQHF. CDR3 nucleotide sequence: TGTGCCAGCAGTTCAGGACAGCGCAATCAGCCCCAGCATTTT.

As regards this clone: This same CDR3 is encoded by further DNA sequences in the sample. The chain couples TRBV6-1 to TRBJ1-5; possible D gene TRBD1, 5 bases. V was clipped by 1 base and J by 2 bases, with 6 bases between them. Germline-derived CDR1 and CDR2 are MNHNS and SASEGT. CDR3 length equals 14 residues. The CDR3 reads CASSEGGGNQPQHF. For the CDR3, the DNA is TGTGCCAGCAGTGAAGGGGGCGGCAATCAGCCCCAGCATTTT.

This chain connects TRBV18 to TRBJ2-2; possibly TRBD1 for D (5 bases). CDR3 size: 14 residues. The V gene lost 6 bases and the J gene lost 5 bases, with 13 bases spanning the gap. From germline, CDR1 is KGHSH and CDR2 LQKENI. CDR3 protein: CASSLGQGTGELFF. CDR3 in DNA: TGTGCCAGCTCGCTTGGACAAGGGACCGGGGAGCTGTTTTTT. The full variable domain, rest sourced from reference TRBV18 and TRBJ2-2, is NAGVMQNPRHLVRRRGQEARLRCSPMKGHSHVYWYRQLPEEGLKFMVYLQKENIIDESGMPKERFSAEFPKEGPSILRIQQVVRGDSAAYFCASSLGQGTGELFFGEGSRLTVL.

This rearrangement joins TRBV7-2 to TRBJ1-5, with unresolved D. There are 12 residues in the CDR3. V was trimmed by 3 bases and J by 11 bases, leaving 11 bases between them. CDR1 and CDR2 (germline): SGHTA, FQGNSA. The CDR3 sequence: CASSFSLGAQHF. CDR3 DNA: TGTGCCAGCAGCTTCTCCCTCGGGGCCCAGCATTTT.

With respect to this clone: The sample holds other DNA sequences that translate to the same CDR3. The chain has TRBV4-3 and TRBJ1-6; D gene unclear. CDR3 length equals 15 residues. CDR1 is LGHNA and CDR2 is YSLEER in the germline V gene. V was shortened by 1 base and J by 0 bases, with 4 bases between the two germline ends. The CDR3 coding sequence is TGCGCCAGCAGCCAAGGTACCTCCTATAATTCACCCCTCCACTTT. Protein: CASSQGTSYNSPLHF.

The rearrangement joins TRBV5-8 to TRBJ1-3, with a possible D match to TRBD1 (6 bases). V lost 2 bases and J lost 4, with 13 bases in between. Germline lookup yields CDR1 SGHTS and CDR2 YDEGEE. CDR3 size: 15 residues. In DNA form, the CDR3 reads TGTGCCAGCAGCTTACGGGGGCGCGAAGGAAACACCATATATTTT. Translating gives CASSLRGREGNTIYF.

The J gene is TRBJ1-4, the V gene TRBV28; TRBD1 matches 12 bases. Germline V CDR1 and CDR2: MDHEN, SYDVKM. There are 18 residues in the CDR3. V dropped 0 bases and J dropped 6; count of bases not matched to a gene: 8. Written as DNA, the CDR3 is TGTGCCAGCAGTTTATGGGCCGGGACAGGGGGCTCTGATGAAAAACTGTTTTTT. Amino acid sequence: CASSLWAGTGGSDEKLFF.